Below, one T cell receptor (beta chain) is given with its context. This sample was taken from a study of blood T cell repertoires in COVID-19. Here immunoSEQ multiplex PCR was the method, and the copy in TCRdb shows in-frame clones only, minus some. The sample lists about 35,000 clones, around 87% occurring once. This CDR3 is built from 14 residues. CDR1 is SGHTA and CDR2 is FQGNSA in the germline V gene. Germline trimming cut 3 bases from V and 6 bases from J; bases unmatched to any gene: 5. The rearrangement uses TRBV7-2 and TRBJ2-1; 7 bases match TRBD2. What was sequenced was peripheral blood. The TCR sequence derives from a human donor in a cohort sampled during active COVID-19. DNA of the CDR3: TGTGCCAGCAGCTTCCTGGGAGGGGCCAATGAGCAGTTCTTC. Protein product: CASSFLGGANEQFF.